The present T cell receptor (beta chain) was sequenced within a study of blood T cell repertoires in COVID-19 (dated by TCRdb to 2020 to 2022). Study-wide context: Samples from collaborators originated in the United States, Italy and Spain and spanned both the acute and convalescent phases of COVID-19. Where HLA class I and class II types were available, the types were taken from metadata supplied by the sample provider, not from assay-based typing. The prospective study material was composed of cDNA or gDNA derived from T cells, B-cell-depleted T cells, or PBMCs. Sample metadata almost always included a de-identified subject ID, COVID-19 status, age in years and sex. A freely available public database, intended as a resource for researchers studying the immune response to SARS-CoV-2, is where the repertoires were released. Subjects who had been exposed to COVID-19, were actively infected with it, or had recovered from it provided the deeply sampled blood TCRbeta repertoires that made up the dataset. The samples were drawn from the first 160 participants of the ongoing ImmuneRACE study and from 1,200 or so subjects provided by 6 global collaborators. What the study reported, not specific to this receptor: The quantity of clinical and demographic metadata differed by source and by participant and was supplied without curation.

This clone was recorded only once. No cognate antigen has been identified for it. Within one base of it there is no much larger clone, and no base qualities were kept. Reading from cysteine to phenylalanine, the CDR3 counts 15 amino acids. Kept here is only the CDR3 DNA, which spans 45 bases and is read in frame from base 1. The junction carries 15 bases between V and J, which are trimmed by 3 bases and 4 bases respectively. CDR1 and CDR2 are read off the germline V gene as MGHDK and SYGVNS. Each collaborating institution followed its own protocols to collect whole blood in K2EDTA tubes. For TCRbeta analysis, collaborator samples were shipped as frozen whole blood, as isolated PBMCs, or as DNA extracted from either sample type. TCRbeta CDR3 regions were amplified from genomic DNA by means of the immunoSEQ Assay, a bias-controlled multiplex PCR. The study's processing was this. The number of nucleated cells in each sample was estimated from the amplification of reference gene primers within the assay. Sequence reads were collapsed and filtered to measure the absolute abundance of every unique TCRbeta CDR3 rearrangement. Productive Simpson clonality was computed per sample as the square root of Simpson's diversity index over productive rearrangements. Held by TCRdb, this immuneACCESS table contains in-frame sequences only and omits some clones. Under half of the omission traces to an unresolved V gene where checked; the cause of the rest is unknown. V and J calls and clone size come straight from that table; D and trimming were deduced from the DNA. This sample comprises fewer than 75,000 clones, 85% to 90% of them detected only once. The ten biggest clones cover roughly 9.6% of the sample.

The sequence was collected from a man older than 75 with acute or convalescent COVID-19. The sequence is built from TRBV25-1 and TRBJ1-1, and the D gene may be TRBD1, 6 bases matching. The sample taken for sequencing was peripheral blood. The CDR3 loop reads CASSEGGAAGTEAFF. The nucleotide sequence reads TGTGCCAGCAGTGAGGGGGGGGCGGCGGGCACTGAAGCTTTCTTT. Outside the CDR3, residues come from the reference TRBV25-1 and TRBJ1-1 proteins, so the full variable domain is: EADIYQTPRYLVIGTGKKITLECSQTMGHDKMYWYQQDPGMELHLIHYSYGVNSTEKGDLSSESTVSRIRTEHFPLTLESARPSHTSQYLCASSEGGAAGTEAFFGQGTRLTVV.